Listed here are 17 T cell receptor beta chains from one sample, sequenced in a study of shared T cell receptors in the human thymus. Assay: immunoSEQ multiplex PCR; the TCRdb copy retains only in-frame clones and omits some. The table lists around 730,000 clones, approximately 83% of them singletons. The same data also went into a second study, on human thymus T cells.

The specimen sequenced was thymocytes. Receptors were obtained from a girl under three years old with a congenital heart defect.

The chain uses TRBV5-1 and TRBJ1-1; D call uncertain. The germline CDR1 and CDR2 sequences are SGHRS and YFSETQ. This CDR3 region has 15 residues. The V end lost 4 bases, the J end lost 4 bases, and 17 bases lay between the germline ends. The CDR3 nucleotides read TGCGCCAGCAGCCCAAGCGCGGCCCCGCGCACTGAAGCTTTCTTT. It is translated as CASSPSAAPRTEAFF.

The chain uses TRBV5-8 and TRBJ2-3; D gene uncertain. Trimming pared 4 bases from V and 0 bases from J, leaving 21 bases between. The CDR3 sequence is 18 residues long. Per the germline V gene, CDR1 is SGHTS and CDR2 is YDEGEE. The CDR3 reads CASSPPTLTSPSTDTQYF. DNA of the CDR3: TGTGCCAGCAGCCCCCCGACATTGACAAGCCCTAGCACAGATACGCAGTATTTT.

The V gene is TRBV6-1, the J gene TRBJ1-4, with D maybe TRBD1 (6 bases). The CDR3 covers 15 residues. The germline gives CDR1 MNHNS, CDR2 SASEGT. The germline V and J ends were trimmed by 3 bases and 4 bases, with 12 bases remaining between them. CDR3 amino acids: CASSDTGIVNEKLFF. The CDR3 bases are TGTGCCAGCAGTGATACAGGGATCGTTAATGAAAAACTGTTTTTT.

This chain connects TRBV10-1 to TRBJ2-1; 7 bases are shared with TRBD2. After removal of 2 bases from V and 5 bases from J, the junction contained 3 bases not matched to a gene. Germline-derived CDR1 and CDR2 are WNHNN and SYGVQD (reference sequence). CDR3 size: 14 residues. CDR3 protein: CASSERGENNEQFF. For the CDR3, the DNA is TGCGCCAGCAGTGAGCGGGGGGAGAACAATGAGCAGTTCTTC.

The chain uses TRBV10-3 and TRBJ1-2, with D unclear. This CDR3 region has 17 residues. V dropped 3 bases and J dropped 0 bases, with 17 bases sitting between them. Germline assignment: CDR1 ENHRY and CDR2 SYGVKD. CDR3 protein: CAISDEAALSANYGYTF. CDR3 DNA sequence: TGTGCCATCAGTGATGAGGCAGCTCTCAGTGCTAACTATGGCTACACCTTC.

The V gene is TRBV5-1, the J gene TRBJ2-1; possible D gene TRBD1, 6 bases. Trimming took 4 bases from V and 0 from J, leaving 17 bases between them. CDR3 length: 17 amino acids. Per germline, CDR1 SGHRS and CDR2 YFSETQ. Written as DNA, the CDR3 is TGCGCCAGCAGCCTATCAACAGGGTTTAGCTCCTACAATGAGCAGTTCTTC. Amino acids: CASSLSTGFSSYNEQFF.

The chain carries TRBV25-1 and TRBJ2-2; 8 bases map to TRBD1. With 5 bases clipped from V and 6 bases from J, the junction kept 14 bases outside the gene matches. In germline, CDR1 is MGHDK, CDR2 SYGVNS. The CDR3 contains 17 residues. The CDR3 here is CASSITSRGRGAGELFF. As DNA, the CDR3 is TGTGCCAGCAGTATTACTTCCAGGGGGCGAGGGGCCGGGGAGCTGTTTTTT.

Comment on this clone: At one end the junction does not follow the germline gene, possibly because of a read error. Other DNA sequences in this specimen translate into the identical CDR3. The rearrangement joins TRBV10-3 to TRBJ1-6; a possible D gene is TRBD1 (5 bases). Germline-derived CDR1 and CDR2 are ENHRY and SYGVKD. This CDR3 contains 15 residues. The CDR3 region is CAISESKGMDSPLHF. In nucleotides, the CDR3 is TGTGCCATCAGTGAGTCAAAGGGGATGGATTCCCCCCTCCACTTT.

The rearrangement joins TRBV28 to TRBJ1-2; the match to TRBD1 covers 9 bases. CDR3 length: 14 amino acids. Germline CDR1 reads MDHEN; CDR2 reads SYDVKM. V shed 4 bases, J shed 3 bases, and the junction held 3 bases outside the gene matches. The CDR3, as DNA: TGTGCCAGCAGTTCCGGACAGGGGTACTATGGCTACACCTTC. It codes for CASSSGQGYYGYTF.

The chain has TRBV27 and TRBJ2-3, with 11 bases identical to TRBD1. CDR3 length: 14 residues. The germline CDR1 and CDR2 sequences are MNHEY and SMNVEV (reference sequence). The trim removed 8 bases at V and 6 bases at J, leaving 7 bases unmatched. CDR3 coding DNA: TGTGCCAGCGGCTGGGACAGGGGGAAGGATACGCAGTATTTT. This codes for CASGWDRGKDTQYF.

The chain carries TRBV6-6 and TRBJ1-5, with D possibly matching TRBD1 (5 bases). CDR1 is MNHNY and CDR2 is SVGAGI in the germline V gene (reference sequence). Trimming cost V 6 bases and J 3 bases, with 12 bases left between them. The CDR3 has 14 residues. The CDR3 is CASSSRGANQPQHF. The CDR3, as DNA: TGTGCCAGCAGCTCCCGTGGGGCCAATCAGCCCCAGCATTTT.

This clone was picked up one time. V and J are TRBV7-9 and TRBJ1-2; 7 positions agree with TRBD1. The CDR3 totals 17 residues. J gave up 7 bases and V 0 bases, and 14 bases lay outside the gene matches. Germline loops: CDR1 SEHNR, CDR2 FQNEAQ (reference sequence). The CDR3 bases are TGTGCCAGCAGCTTAGCCCTGAAGGAACAGGGGTTCTCTGGCTACACCTTC. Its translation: CASSLALKEQGFSGYTF.

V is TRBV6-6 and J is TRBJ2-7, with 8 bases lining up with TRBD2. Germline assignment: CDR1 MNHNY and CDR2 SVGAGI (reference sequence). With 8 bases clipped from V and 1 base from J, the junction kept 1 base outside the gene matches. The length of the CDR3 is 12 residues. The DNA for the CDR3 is TGTGCCAGCGGGACTAGGTCCTACGAGCAGTACTTC. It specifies CASGTRSYEQYF.

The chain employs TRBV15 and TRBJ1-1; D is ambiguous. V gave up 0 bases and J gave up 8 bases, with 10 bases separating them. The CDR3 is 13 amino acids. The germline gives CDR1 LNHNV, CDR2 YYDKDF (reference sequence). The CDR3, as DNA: TGTGCCACCAGCAGAGATCGGGTCGTGGAAGCTTTCTTT. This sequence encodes CATSRDRVVEAFF.

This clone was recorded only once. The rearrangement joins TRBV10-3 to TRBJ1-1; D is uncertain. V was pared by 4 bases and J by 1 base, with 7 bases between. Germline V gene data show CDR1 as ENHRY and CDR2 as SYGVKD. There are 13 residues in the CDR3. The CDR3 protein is CAISVRENTEAFF. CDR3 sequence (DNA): TGTGCCATCAGTGTCCGGGAGAACACTGAAGCTTTCTTT.

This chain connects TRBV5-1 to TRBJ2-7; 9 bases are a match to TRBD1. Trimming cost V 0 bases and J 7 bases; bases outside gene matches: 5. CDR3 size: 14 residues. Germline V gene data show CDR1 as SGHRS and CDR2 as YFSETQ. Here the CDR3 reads CASSLGQGEGEQYF. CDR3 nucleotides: TGCGCCAGCAGCTTGGGACAGGGGGAGGGAGAGCAGTACTTC.

The CDR3 DNA sequence: TGTGCCAGCAGGGACAGCACTTATGGCTACACCTTC. It codes for CASRDSTYGYTF. The chain employs TRBV28 and TRBJ1-2; a weak D match, TRBD1 (6 bases). V was shortened by 6 bases and J by 5 bases, with 10 bases between the two germline ends. CDR1 MDHEN and CDR2 SYDVKM come from the germline V gene. CDR3 size: 12 residues.